This T cell receptor beta chain appears in the sequencing data of a study of T cell responses to AZD1222 COVID-19 vaccine. Germline lookup yields CDR1 SNHLY and CDR2 FYNNEI. With 5 bases clipped from V and 8 bases from J, the junction kept 5 bases outside the gene matches. The CDR3 runs to 12 residues. Some clones are missing from TCRdb's copy, which holds only in-frame ones; the method was immunoSEQ multiplex PCR. The sample contains over 110,000 clones, 75% to 90% of which appear only once. The sequence was collected from an adult in good health. The sequences come from peripheral blood, collected on day 0 of AZD1222 vaccination. This chain joins TRBV2 and TRBJ1-1; 7 bases fit TRBD1. The CDR3 region is CASSFLTGEAFF. CDR3 sequence (DNA): TGTGCCAGCAGTTTTCTGACAGGGGAAGCTTTCTTT. The entire variable domain, with the rest obtained from reference TRBV2 and TRBJ1-1, is as follows: EPEVTQTPSHQVTQMGQEVILRCVPISNHLYFYWYRQILGQKVEFLVSFYNNEISEKSEIFDDQFSVERPDGSNFTLKIRSTKLEDSAMYFCASSFLTGEAFFGQGTRLTVV.